This record looks at one T cell receptor (beta chain) sequence and its context. Germline CDR1 is LNHDA and CDR2 is SQIVND (reference sequence). The CDR3 contains 12 residues. V lost 3 bases and J 7 bases, leaving 9 bases between the germline ends. In the original processing: Using reference gene primer amplification, nucleated cell counts were estimated. Using immunoSEQ multiplex PCR, the repertoire was profiled, and TCRdb retains in-frame clones only, with some absent. The DNA gave D and trimming, while V, J and clone size come from that table. The sample yields a few hundred thousand clones, less than 90% seen once. The sample originates from a study of blood T cell repertoires in COVID-19.

The sequencing input was peripheral blood. The sequence came from a man aged 60-69 years who had recovered from COVID-19. The gene calls are TRBV19 and TRBJ1-1; no clear D gene. CDR3 loop: CASSIPRNEAFF. In nucleotides, the CDR3 is TGTGCCAGTAGTATTCCGAGGAATGAAGCTTTCTTT.